Each of the 5 T cell receptor beta chains below was sequenced from the same sample in a study of identical twins. TCRdb reanalysed the 5' RACE reads using MiXCR and keeps one entry per CDR3 protein. The sample lists 1.5 million or so distinct CDR3 sequences, about 31% seen once, with about 0.3% in the top ten. The sample was cord blood. The receptors stem from a newborn girl in good health.

In the case of this clonotype: One base away lies a much larger clone, so this may be a sequencing read error. V gene TRBV7-2 combines with J gene TRBJ2-1; tentatively, D is TRBD1 (6 bases). The better agreement between TRBJ2-7 and the DNA end casts doubt on the J call. This CDR3 comprises 16 residues. Germline CDR1 is SGHTA and CDR2 is FQGNSA. The CDR3 DNA reads TGTGCCAGCAGCCCCACGACAGGTTTCTTCTACAATGAGCAGTACTTC. Translated, it gives CASSPTTGFFYNEQYF.

The chain combines TRBV15 with TRBJ1-2, with D perhaps TRBD1 (5 bases). CDR1 LNHNV and CDR2 YYDKDF come from the germline V gene (reference sequence). The length of the CDR3 is 12 residues. Trimming cost V 6 bases and J 6 bases, with 11 bases left between them. CDR3 nucleotide sequence: TGTGCCACCAGTGGCAGGGATGATGGCTACACCTTC. Its protein is CATSGRDDGYTF.

This clonotype appeared a few times. The chain joins TRBV24-1 to TRBJ2-3; tentative D call: TRBD2 (5 bases). This CDR3 region has 13 residues. The ends were cut back, 10 bases at V and 5 bases at J, with 15 bases in the middle. Looked up from germline, CDR1 is KGHDR and CDR2 is SFDVKD. Written as DNA, the CDR3 is TGTGCCACTTCGGGGTATTACAGAGATACGCAGTATTTT. It yields the protein CATSGYYRDTQYF.

This clonotype showed up just a few times. This rearrangement joins TRBV20-1 to TRBJ1-1; D is undetermined. Germline CDR1 and CDR2: DFQATT and SNEGSKA (reference sequence). This CDR3 is 11 amino acids long. CDR3 sequence reads: CSVHVNTEAFF. In DNA, the CDR3 is TGCAGCGTCCACGTGAACACTGAAGCTTTCTTT.

This chain connects TRBV28 to TRBJ2-1; 14 bases agree with TRBD2. With 4 bases clipped from V and 9 bases from J, the junction kept 14 bases outside the gene matches. CDR3 length: 18 amino acids. Germline CDR1 and CDR2: MDHEN and SYDVKM. In DNA form, the CDR3 reads TGTGCCAGCAGTTCTAAGCTCGGGACTAGCGGGAGAGGAGGTGAGCAGTTCTTC. This codes for CASSSKLGTSGRGGEQFF.